This TCR beta chain originates from a study of cytomegalovirus exposure and HLA in healthy donors. Study results and caveats: In a later analysis, a missense DCLRE1C variant was linked to TCR beta V- and J-gene trimming. In terms of immune exposure information, only CMV serostatus was available. In most subjects, TCR beta sequences reportedly gave accurate predictions of HLA-A and HLA-B alleles.

This clone appeared a few times. Its antigen is not identified. The PCR used 60 Vbeta and 13 Jbeta primers. Here immunoSEQ multiplex PCR was the method, and the copy in TCRdb shows in-frame clones only, minus some. This table holds around 100,000 clones, around 76% found once. Trimming pared 5 bases from V and 2 bases from J, leaving 10 bases between. This CDR3 has 14 residues. Per the germline V gene, CDR1 is MNHNS and CDR2 is SASEGT. The sequenced sample was PBMCs. The chain couples TRBV6-1 to TRBJ1-5, with D uncertain. This receptor was obtained from a woman between 18 and 30 years old in good health and CMV-seropositive. In nucleotides, the CDR3 is TGTGCCAGCAGTCTGGGAGTGGGCAATCAGCCCCAGCATTTT. Its translation: CASSLGVGNQPQHF.